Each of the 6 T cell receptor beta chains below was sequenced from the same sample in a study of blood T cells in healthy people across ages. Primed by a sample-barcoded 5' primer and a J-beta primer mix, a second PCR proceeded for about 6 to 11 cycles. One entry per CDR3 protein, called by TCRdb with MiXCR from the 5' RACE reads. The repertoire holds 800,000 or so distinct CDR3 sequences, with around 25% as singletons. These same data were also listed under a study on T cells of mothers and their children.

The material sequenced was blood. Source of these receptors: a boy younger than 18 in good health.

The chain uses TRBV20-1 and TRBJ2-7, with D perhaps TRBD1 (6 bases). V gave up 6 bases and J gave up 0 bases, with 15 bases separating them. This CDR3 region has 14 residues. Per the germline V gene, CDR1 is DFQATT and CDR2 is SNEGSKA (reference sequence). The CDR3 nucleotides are TGCAGTGCCCTTGTGGGGGCCTACTCCTACGAGCAGTACTTC. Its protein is CSALVGAYSYEQYF.

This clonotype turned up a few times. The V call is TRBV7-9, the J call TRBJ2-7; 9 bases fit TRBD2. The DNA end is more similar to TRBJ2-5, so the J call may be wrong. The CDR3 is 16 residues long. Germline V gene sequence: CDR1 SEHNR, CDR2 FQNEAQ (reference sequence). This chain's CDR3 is CASSLESGGPWETQYF. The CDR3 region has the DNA TGTGCCAGCAGCTTAGAAAGCGGGGGGCCGTGGGAGACCCAGTACTTC.

The CDR3: CASSQQASSNQPQHF. Here the CDR3 DNA reads TGTGCCAGCAGCCAACAGGCGTCTAGCAATCAGCCCCAGCATTTT. V and J are TRBV7-2 and TRBJ1-5; D perhaps matches TRBD1 (5 bases). The V gene lost 5 bases and the J gene lost 0 bases, with 11 bases spanning the gap. The germline gives CDR1 SGHTA, CDR2 FQGNSA. The CDR3 is 15 residues long.

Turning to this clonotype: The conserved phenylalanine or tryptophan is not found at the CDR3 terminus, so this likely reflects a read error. The CDR3 DNA is TGTGCCAGCAGCTTGGGACAGTTAAACATTCAGTACCTC. This translates into CASSLGQLNIQYL. This chain connects TRBV7-9 to TRBJ2-4; 7 bases match TRBD1. V dropped 3 bases and J dropped 6; count of bases not matched to a gene: 2. The CDR3 sequence is 13 residues long. In germline, CDR1 is SEHNR, CDR2 FQNEAQ (reference sequence).

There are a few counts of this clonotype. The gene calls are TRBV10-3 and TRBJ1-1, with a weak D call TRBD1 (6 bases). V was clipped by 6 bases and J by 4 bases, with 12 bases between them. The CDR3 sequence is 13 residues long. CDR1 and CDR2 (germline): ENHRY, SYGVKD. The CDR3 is CAIRDLRGTEAFF. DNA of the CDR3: TGTGCCATCAGAGACCTCAGGGGCACTGAAGCTTTCTTT.

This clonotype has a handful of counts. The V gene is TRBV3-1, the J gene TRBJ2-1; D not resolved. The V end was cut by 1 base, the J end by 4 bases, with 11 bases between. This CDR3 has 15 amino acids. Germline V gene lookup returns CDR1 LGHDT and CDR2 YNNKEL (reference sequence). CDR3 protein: CASSQVAPGYNEQFF. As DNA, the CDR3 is TGTGCCAGCAGCCAAGTGGCACCTGGGTACAATGAGCAGTTCTTC.